Each of the 17 T cell receptor beta chains below was sequenced from the same sample in a study of shared clonotypes between healthy human individuals. Data came from immunoSEQ multiplex PCR; TCRdb stores just in-frame clones and leaves some out. Counted here are hundreds of thousands of clones, 60% to 75% occurring once; the ten biggest clones make up around 1.8%. The sequencing sample was made of memory CD4+ T cells sorted from blood. Subset given: CD45RA-negative fraction. The receptors derive from a woman in her thirties in good health.

This chain uses TRBV19 with TRBJ1-5; D possibly corresponds to TRBD1 (5 bases). The V gene lost 3 bases and the J gene lost 7 bases, with 19 bases spanning the gap. Per the germline V gene, CDR1 is LNHDA and CDR2 is SQIVND (reference sequence). This CDR3 region has 16 residues. The DNA of the CDR3 is TGTGCCAGTAGTATTGTGGAGGGCAGGGAGTACCAGCCCCAGCATTTT. Translated, it gives CASSIVEGREYQPQHF.

This chain connects TRBV6-6 to TRBJ1-5; no clear D gene. Germline CDR1 MNHNY, CDR2 SVGAGI (reference sequence). V lost 2 bases and J 7 bases, leaving 9 bases between the germline ends. This CDR3 has 13 amino acids. CDR3 amino acids: CASSYEWRQPQHF. The CDR3 nucleotides are TGTGCCAGCAGTTACGAGTGGAGACAGCCCCAGCATTTT.

This clone has only a few counts. CDR3 protein: CSVTLAGGTTEAFF. CDR3 nucleotides: TGCAGCGTTACTCTCGCGGGAGGGACGACTGAAGCTTTCTTT. The genes are TRBV29-1 and TRBJ1-1, with TRBD1 as a possible D gene (5 bases). The germline V and J ends were trimmed by 5 bases and 5 bases, with 18 bases remaining between them. Germline V gives CDR1 SQVTM, CDR2 ANQGSEA. This CDR3 contains 14 residues.

The chain carries TRBV25-1 and TRBJ2-1; 12 positions match TRBD2. Germline values: CDR1 MGHDK, CDR2 SYGVNS. The CDR3 has 17 residues. V lost 1 base and J lost 5; bases outside the gene matches: 6. CDR3 in amino acids: CASSESTSGSLNNEQFF. CDR3 bases: TGTGCCAGCAGTGAATCGACTAGCGGGAGCCTAAACAATGAGCAGTTCTTC.

The chain combines TRBV5-1 with TRBJ2-5, with D possibly called TRBD1 or TRBD2 (5 bases each). V shed 0 bases and J shed 1 base, with 7 bases lying between them. The CDR3 has 14 amino acids. Germline CDR1 SGHRS, CDR2 YFSETQ. The CDR3 loop is CASSLGGTQETQYF. CDR3 sequence (DNA): TGCGCCAGCAGCTTGGGAGGGACCCAAGAGACCCAGTACTTC.

V usage is TRBV7-6 and J usage is TRBJ2-5, with D perhaps TRBD1 (6 bases). The CDR3 is made up of 17 amino acids. Per germline, CDR1 SGHVS and CDR2 FNYEAQ. V was cut by 3 bases and J by 2 bases, with 19 bases left in between. CDR3 bases: TGTGCCAGCAGCTTCTATCTCACAGGGTCCACACAAGAGACCCAGTACTTC. It is translated as CASSFYLTGSTQETQYF. The full variable domain, completed using reference TRBV7-6 and TRBJ2-5, is GAGVSQSPRYKVTKRGQDVALRCDPISGHVSLYWYRQALGQGPEFLTYFNYEAQQDKSGLPNDRFSAERPEGSISTLTIQRTEQRDSAMYRCASSFYLTGSTQETQYFGPGTRLLVL.

The J gene is TRBJ2-7, the V gene TRBV28, with 7 bases lining up with TRBD2. The CDR3 runs 14 residues. Germline trimming cut 6 bases from V and 1 base from J; bases unmatched to any gene: 6. The V gene's germline CDR1 is MDHEN and CDR2 SYDVKM. DNA for the CDR3: TGTGCCAGCAGCACCGTGGGGGGGTCCTACGAGCAGTACTTC. Translating gives CASSTVGGSYEQYF.

The genes are TRBV6-5 and TRBJ2-1, with 12 nucleotides matching TRBD2. V lost 6 bases and J lost 9; bases outside the gene matches: 6. Germline loops: CDR1 MNHEY, CDR2 SVGAGI. The CDR3 is 14 residues long. DNA for the CDR3: TGTGCCAGCAGCGCTAGCGGGAGGGCCGGTGAGCAGTTCTTC. Translation gives CASSASGRAGEQFF.

The V and J genes are TRBV28 and TRBJ1-5; D is ambiguous. Trimming removed 5 bases from V and 6 bases from J, with 14 bases in between. The CDR3 is made up of 14 amino acids. The V gene's germline CDR1 is MDHEN and CDR2 SYDVKM. This CDR3 is CASSPVVRSQPQHF. The CDR3, as DNA: TGTGCCAGCAGTCCTGTCGTTCGAAGTCAGCCCCAGCATTTT.

CDR3 DNA: TGTGCCAGTAGTAAGGCAGGAGGTTCGGAGACCCAGTACTTC. It yields the protein CASSKAGGSETQYF. V and J are TRBV19 and TRBJ2-5, with D tentatively TRBD2 (5 bases). The CDR3 is 14 amino acids. Deletions cut 4 bases from V and 5 bases from J, with 14 bases between. From germline, CDR1 is LNHDA and CDR2 SQIVND (reference sequence).

The chain employs TRBV5-1 and TRBJ2-7; D gene ambiguous. The CDR3 is made up of 12 amino acids. Per germline, CDR1 SGHRS and CDR2 YFSETQ. Trimming cost V 8 bases and J 5 bases, with 14 bases left between them. CDR3 DNA: TGCGCCAGTGCCTCCGGGTACCACGAGCAGTACTTC. Amino acids: CASASGYHEQYF.

The V and J genes are TRBV29-1 and TRBJ2-1; TRBD2 is a possible D gene (5 bases). With 6 bases removed from V and 7 bases from J, the gap between germline ends came to 16 bases. This CDR3 has 13 residues. Germline V CDR1 and CDR2: SQVTM, ANQGSEA. Written as DNA, the CDR3 is TGCAGCGTCCTGGTGAGAGGGTTGAATGAGCAGTTCTTC. Translating it yields CSVLVRGLNEQFF.

V and J are TRBV30 and TRBJ1-2; tentative D call: TRBD1 (5 bases). CDR3 length: 13 residues. The V and J ends lost 2 bases and 7 bases respectively, with 14 bases between them. Looked up from germline, CDR1 is GTSNPN and CDR2 is SVGIG (reference sequence). Written as DNA, the CDR3 is TGTGCCTGGAGTTCGGGGGGTTTAGGTGGCTACACCTTC. This codes for CAWSSGGLGGYTF.

J is TRBJ2-2 and V is TRBV11-2; tentative D call: TRBD2 (6 bases). V lost 5 bases, J lost 6 bases, and 19 bases lay in between. The CDR3 is 16 residues long. From germline, CDR1 is SGHAT and CDR2 FQNNGV. DNA for the CDR3: TGTGCCAGCAGCCTAGCGCGAGGGTCCGGTGCCGGGGAGCTGTTTTTT. Amino acid sequence: CASSLARGSGAGELFF.

This chain connects TRBV2 to TRBJ1-5; 7 bases match TRBD1. The trim removed 4 bases at V and 7 bases at J, leaving 16 bases unmatched. Germline-derived CDR1 and CDR2 are SNHLY and FYNNEI. The CDR3 has 17 amino acids. The CDR3 DNA reads TGTGCCAGCAGTGCCGGTGGGGTGACAGGGTCGGGCCAGCCCCAGCATTTT. Encoded protein: CASSAGGVTGSGQPQHF.

This sequence joins TRBV4-2 and TRBJ2-3, with a possible D match to TRBD2 (6 bases). Trimming left V 0 bases short and J 5 bases short, with 15 bases between. Germline loops: CDR1 LGHNA, CDR2 YNFKEQ. The CDR3 sequence is 16 residues long. The CDR3 region has the DNA TGTGCCAGCAGCCAAGATCGAGGAGGGGTGGGAGATACGCAGTATTTT. It yields the protein CASSQDRGGVGDTQYF.

CDR3 sequence reads: CASSESRGLASEQYF. The CDR3 DNA reads as TGCGCCAGCAGTGAGTCTAGGGGACTAGCTTCCGAGCAGTACTTC. The rearrangement links TRBV10-1 to TRBJ2-7, with 9 bases fitting TRBD2. J was trimmed by 6 bases and V by 0 bases; bases with no gene match: 6. Germline CDR1 reads WNHNN; CDR2 reads SYGVQD (reference sequence). The CDR3 loop spans 15 amino acids.